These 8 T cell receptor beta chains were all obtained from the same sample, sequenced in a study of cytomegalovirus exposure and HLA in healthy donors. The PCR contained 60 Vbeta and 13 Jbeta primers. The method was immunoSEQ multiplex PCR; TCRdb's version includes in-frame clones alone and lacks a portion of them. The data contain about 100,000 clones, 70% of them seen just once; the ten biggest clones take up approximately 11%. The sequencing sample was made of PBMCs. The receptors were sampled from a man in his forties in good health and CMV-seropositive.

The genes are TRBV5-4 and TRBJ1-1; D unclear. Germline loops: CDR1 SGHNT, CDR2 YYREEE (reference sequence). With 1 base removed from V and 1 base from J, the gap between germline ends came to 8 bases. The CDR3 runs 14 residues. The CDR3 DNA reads TGTGCCAGCAGCTTGCCTGGGCCGAACACTGAAGCTTTCTTT. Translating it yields CASSLPGPNTEAFF. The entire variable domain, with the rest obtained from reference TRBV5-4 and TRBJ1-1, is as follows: ETGVTQSPTHLIKTRGQQVTLRCSSQSGHNTVSWYQQALGQGPQFIFQYYREEENGRGNFPPRFSGLQFPNYSSELNVNALELDDSALYLCASSLPGPNTEAFFGQGTRLTVV.

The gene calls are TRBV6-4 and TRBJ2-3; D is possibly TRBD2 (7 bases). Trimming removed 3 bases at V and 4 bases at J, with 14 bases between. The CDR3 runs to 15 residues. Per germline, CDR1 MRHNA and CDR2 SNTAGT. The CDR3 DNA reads TGTGCCAGCAGTGAAGGGGGGAGGGCCGCAGATACGCAGTATTTT. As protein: CASSEGGRAADTQYF.

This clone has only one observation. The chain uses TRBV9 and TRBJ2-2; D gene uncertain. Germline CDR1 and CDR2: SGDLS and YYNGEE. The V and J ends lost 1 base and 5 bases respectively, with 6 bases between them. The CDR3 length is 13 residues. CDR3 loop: CASSVMTTGELFF. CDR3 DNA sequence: TGTGCCAGCAGCGTAATGACAACCGGGGAGCTGTTTTTT. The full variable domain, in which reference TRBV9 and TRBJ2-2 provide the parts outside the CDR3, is DSGVTQTPKHLITATGQRVTLRCSPRSGDLSVYWYQQSLDQGLQFLIQYYNGEERAKGNILERFSAQQFPDLHSELNLSSLELGDSALYFCASSVMTTGELFFGEGSRLTVL.

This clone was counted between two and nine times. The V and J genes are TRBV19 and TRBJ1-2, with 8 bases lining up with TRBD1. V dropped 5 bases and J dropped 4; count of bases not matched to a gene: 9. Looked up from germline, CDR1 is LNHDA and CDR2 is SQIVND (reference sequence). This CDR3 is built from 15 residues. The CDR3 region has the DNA TGTGCCAGTAGTTTCGCAGGGGGCGCAGGCTATGGCTACACCTTC. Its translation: CASSFAGGAGYGYTF. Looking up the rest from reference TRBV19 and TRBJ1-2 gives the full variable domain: DGGITQSPKYLFRKEGQNVTLSCEQNLNHDAMYWYRQDPGQGLRLIYYSQIVNDFQKGDIAEGYSVSREKKESFPLTVTSAQKNPTAFYLCASSFAGGAGYGYTFGSGTRLTVV.

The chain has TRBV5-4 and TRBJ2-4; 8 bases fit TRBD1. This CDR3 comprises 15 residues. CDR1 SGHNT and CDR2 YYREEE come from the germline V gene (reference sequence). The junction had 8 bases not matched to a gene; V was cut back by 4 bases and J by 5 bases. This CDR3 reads CASSGKDRDQNIQYF. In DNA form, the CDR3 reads TGTGCCAGCAGCGGGAAGGACAGGGATCAAAACATTCAGTACTTC.

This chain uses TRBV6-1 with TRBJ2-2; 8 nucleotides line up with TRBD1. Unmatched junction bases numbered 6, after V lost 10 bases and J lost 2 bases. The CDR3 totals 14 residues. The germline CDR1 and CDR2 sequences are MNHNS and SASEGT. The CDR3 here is CATWTGQNTGELFF. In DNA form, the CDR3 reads TGTGCCACCTGGACAGGGCAAAACACCGGGGAGCTGTTTTTT.

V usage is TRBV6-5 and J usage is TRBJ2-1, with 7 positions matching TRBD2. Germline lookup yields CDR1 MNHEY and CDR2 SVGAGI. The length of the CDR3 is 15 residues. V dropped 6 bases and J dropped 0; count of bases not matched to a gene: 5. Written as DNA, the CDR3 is TGTGCCAGCAGGCTCGGGGGGAGCTCCTACAATGAGCAGTTCTTC. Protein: CASRLGGSSYNEQFF.

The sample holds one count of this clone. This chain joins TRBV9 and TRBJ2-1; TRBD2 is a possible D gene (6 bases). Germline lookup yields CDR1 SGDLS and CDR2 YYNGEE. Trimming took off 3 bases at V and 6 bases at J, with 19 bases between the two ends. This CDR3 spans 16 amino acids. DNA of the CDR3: TGTGCCAGCAGCGGACGATTAGCGGAGGGGAGCAATGAGCAGTTCTTC. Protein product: CASSGRLAEGSNEQFF.